The 23 T cell receptor beta chains below come from one sample, sequenced in a study of immune cell composition in non-small cell lung cancer. The assay was immunoSEQ multiplex PCR, and TCRdb's table has in-frame clones only and misses some. Of roughly 2,400 clones listed, just under 75% are singletons. These data also formed part of another study, on CD4 T cells in lung cancer.

The sample comprised lung tumor tissue. Source of these receptors: a human donor with non-small cell lung cancer.

This clone was detected only once. The chain joins TRBV30 to TRBJ2-1; weak D call: TRBD2 (5 bases). This CDR3 is built from 11 residues. Looked up from germline, CDR1 is GTSNPN and CDR2 is SVGIG (reference sequence). V lost 5 bases to trimming and J lost 6 bases, with 8 bases between them. The CDR3 loop reads CAWGRANEQFF. CDR3 coding DNA: TGTGCCTGGGGGCGGGCCAATGAGCAGTTCTTC.

The chain couples TRBV6-5 to TRBJ1-5; the D gene is possibly TRBD1 (6 bases). V was trimmed by 0 bases and J by 5 bases, leaving 14 bases between them. Germline CDR1 MNHEY, CDR2 SVGAGI. The CDR3 runs to 16 residues. The CDR3 spells CASSYSGRGGDQPQHF. CDR3 coding DNA: TGTGCCAGCAGTTACTCAGGCAGGGGAGGGGATCAGCCCCAGCATTTT.

In this sample, this clone turned up once. The chain links TRBV10-3 to TRBJ2-3; 10 positions agree with TRBD2. The J segment lost 0 bases and the V segment lost 4 bases, leaving 7 bases of the junction unmatched. Germline loops: CDR1 ENHRY, CDR2 SYGVKD. This CDR3 is 17 amino acids long. CDR3 residues: CAISGTSGFTSTDTQYF. CDR3 nucleotide sequence: TGTGCCATCAGTGGGACTAGCGGATTTACTAGCACAGATACGCAGTATTTT.

This clone was seen only a few times. This sequence joins TRBV5-1 and TRBJ2-7; 8 bases map to TRBD2. J lost 1 base, V lost 9 bases, and 15 bases had no gene match. CDR1 and CDR2 from the germline V gene are SGHRS and YFSETQ. The CDR3 sequence is 16 residues long. The CDR3 DNA is TGCGCCACCCCGGGGGGGGAGCGGGTGATTTCCTACGAGCAGTACGTC. Amino acid sequence: CATPGGERVISYEQYV.

The sample holds a few counts of this clone. The rearrangement uses TRBV30 and TRBJ2-7; no reliable D call. Germline CDR1 and CDR2: GTSNPN and SVGIG (reference sequence). Trimming removed 5 bases from V and 0 bases from J, with 11 bases in between. The CDR3 covers 13 residues. As DNA, the CDR3 is TGTGCCTGGGCCAGGTTCAGCTCCTACGAGCAGTACTTC. Translating it yields CAWARFSSYEQYF.

The sample holds one count of this clone. V gene TRBV7-3 combines with J gene TRBJ2-3; TRBD2 might be the D (5 bases). Germline loops: CDR1 SGHTA, CDR2 FQGTGA. The V end was cut by 0 bases, the J end by 1 base, with 17 bases between. The CDR3 sequence is 18 residues long. CDR3 DNA: TGTGCCAGCAGCTTAACTCCGGGCGGACTTAGAGGCACAGATACGCAGTATTTT. Protein product: CASSLTPGGLRGTDTQYF.

The chain has TRBV6-5 and TRBJ2-3; 8 bases line up with TRBD1. The CDR3 totals 15 residues. Germline values: CDR1 MNHEY, CDR2 SVGAGI. Germline trimming cut 6 bases from V and 6 bases from J; bases unmatched to any gene: 11. The CDR3 DNA reads TGTGCCAGCAGCTCCTTTGGACAGGGCGGGGATACGCAGTATTTT. Its translation is CASSSFGQGGDTQYF.

This clone was seen just once. This sequence joins TRBV9 and TRBJ2-2, with no clear D. V was trimmed by 2 bases and J by 4 bases, leaving 3 bases between them. Germline CDR1 and CDR2: SGDLS and YYNGEE. The CDR3 runs 12 residues. The CDR3 reads CASSVGTGELFF. The CDR3 DNA is TGTGCCAGCAGCGTCGGCACCGGGGAGCTGTTTTTT.

The genes are TRBV10-3 and TRBJ1-2; D ambiguous. This CDR3 contains 13 residues. Germline V gives CDR1 ENHRY, CDR2 SYGVKD. The V end was cut by 3 bases, the J end by 4 bases, with 9 bases between. Here the CDR3 reads CAISDEGSYGYTF. The DNA of the CDR3 is TGTGCCATCAGTGACGAGGGAAGCTATGGCTACACCTTC.

This clone was detected once. The CDR3 sequence: CASSIGRPSYEQYF. CDR3 coding DNA: TGTGCCAGTAGTATCGGTCGTCCGTCCTACGAGCAGTACTTC. This chain joins TRBV19 and TRBJ2-7, with no clear D. The length of the CDR3 is 14 residues. V was pared by 3 bases and J by 1 base, with 10 bases between. The germline V gene has CDR1 LNHDA and CDR2 SQIVND (reference sequence). The full variable domain, with the rest looked up from reference TRBV19 and TRBJ2-7, is DGGITQSPKYLFRKEGQNVTLSCEQNLNHDAMYWYRQDPGQGLRLIYYSQIVNDFQKGDIAEGYSVSREKKESFPLTVTSAQKNPTAFYLCASSIGRPSYEQYFGPGTRLTVT.

The chain employs TRBV9 and TRBJ2-3; 9 nucleotides agree with TRBD1. Trimming took 4 bases from V and 1 from J; bases not matched to a gene: 7. The CDR3 is 16 residues long. Germline values: CDR1 SGDLS, CDR2 YYNGEE. This chain's CDR3 is CASSPRTGDGTDTQYF. The CDR3 nucleotides are TGTGCCAGCAGCCCTAGGACAGGGGACGGCACAGATACGCAGTATTTT.

The rearrangement joins TRBV2 to TRBJ2-7; tentative D call: TRBD2 (5 bases). The CDR3 has 12 amino acids. The germline V gene encodes CDR1 SNHLY and CDR2 FYNNEI. Trimming removed 6 bases at V and 6 bases at J, with 12 bases between. CDR3 sequence: CASSETGFEQYF. Here the CDR3 DNA reads TGTGCCAGCAGCGAAACGGGGTTCGAGCAGTACTTC.

V usage is TRBV6-5 and J usage is TRBJ2-3, with 9 bases that match TRBD1. The CDR3 has 12 residues. Germline CDR1 reads MNHEY; CDR2 reads SVGAGI. V trimming: 10 bases; J trimming: 3 bases; junction bases outside the gene matches: 2. CDR3 nucleotides: TGTGCCACAGGACAGGGGACAGATACGCAGTATTTT. Residues: CATGQGTDTQYF.

The gene calls are TRBV27 and TRBJ2-1; a weak D match, TRBD1 (6 bases). The CDR3 is made up of 15 amino acids. Looked up from germline, CDR1 is MNHEY and CDR2 is SMNVEV (reference sequence). The V end lost 0 bases, the J end lost 2 bases, and 8 bases lay between the germline ends. In DNA form, the CDR3 reads TGTGCCAGCAGTTTATCGGGACAAACCTACAATGAGCAGTTCTTC. It yields the protein CASSLSGQTYNEQFF.

A note on this clone: Given the absence of the conserved phenylalanine or tryptophan at the CDR3 end, a read error is likely. Because the CDR3's place on the DNA is in doubt, the DNA is left out and the CDR3 is given as listed by TCRdb. The chain combines TRBV6-1 with TRBJ2-3; TRBD1 is taken as the D call from the table, unchecked against the DNA. CDR1 and CDR2 (germline): MNHNS, SASEGT. The CDR3 region is 12 residues in length, termini included. CDR3 region: CASSEAPTGRVI.

This clone has just a few counts. The chain combines TRBV7-3 with TRBJ2-6; no firm D call. V was cut by 11 bases and J by 3 bases, with 11 bases left in between. Germline V CDR1 and CDR2: SGHTA, FQGTGA. The CDR3 extends over 13 amino acids. CDR3 residues: CASSVGGANVLTF. The CDR3 DNA reads TGTGCCTCATCGGTTGGTGGGGCCAACGTCCTGACTTTC.

The V and J genes are TRBV7-8 and TRBJ1-1; possibly TRBD1 for D (6 bases). The CDR3 has 13 residues. The germline gives CDR1 SGHVS, CDR2 FQNEAQ. V was clipped by 3 bases and J by 4 bases, with 9 bases between them. The CDR3 spells CASSFQGRTEAFF. The CDR3 coding sequence is TGTGCCAGCAGCTTTCAGGGGCGCACTGAAGCTTTCTTT.

The chain recombines TRBV2 with TRBJ2-2, with 11 nucleotides matching TRBD2. V lost 4 bases and J lost 6; bases outside the gene matches: 4. Germline loops: CDR1 SNHLY, CDR2 FYNNEI. CDR3 size: 15 residues. CDR3 DNA: TGTGCCAGCAGTGTACTAGCGGGAGTGGCCGGGGAGCTGTTTTTT. It specifies CASSVLAGVAGELFF.

CDR3 region: CASSEGLAGGLREQYV. CDR3 DNA sequence: TGTGCCAGCAGTGAGGGACTAGCGGGAGGCCTCCGAGAGCAGTACGTC. The chain is built from TRBV6-1 and TRBJ2-7; 15 nucleotides agree with TRBD2. The CDR3 is 16 amino acids. Germline loops: CDR1 MNHNS, CDR2 SASEGT. V dropped 3 bases and J dropped 7; count of bases not matched to a gene: 7.

CDR3 coding DNA: TGCGCCAGCAGCCAAGATCGGTACAGGGTGGGGCACGAGCAGTACTTC. This sequence encodes CASSQDRYRVGHEQYF. This rearrangement joins TRBV4-1 to TRBJ2-7; D is possibly TRBD1 (6 bases). The CDR3 covers 16 residues. Germline V gene sequence: CDR1 MGHRA, CDR2 YSYEKL. The V end was cut by 0 bases, the J end by 5 bases, with 17 bases between.

This clone was recorded once. This chain links TRBV15 with TRBJ2-1; 8 bases are shared with TRBD1. The CDR3 has 15 amino acids. The V gene's germline CDR1 is LNHNV and CDR2 YYDKDF (reference sequence). Trimming took 4 bases from V and 6 from J; bases not matched to a gene: 8. CDR3 residues: CATSKDRGAVNEQFF. CDR3 nucleotide sequence: TGTGCCACCAGCAAAGACAGGGGTGCGGTCAATGAGCAGTTCTTC.

The V and J genes are TRBV5-1 and TRBJ2-5; 10 bases agree with TRBD1. Looked up from germline, CDR1 is SGHRS and CDR2 is YFSETQ. The CDR3 runs 13 residues. The V segment lost 4 bases and the J segment 9 bases; nucleotides outside the gene matches: 6. The DNA of the CDR3 is TGCGCCAGCAGCCTTGGGACAGGGGAAGCCCAGTACTTC. Translating it yields CASSLGTGEAQYF.

This clone was seen only a few times. CDR3 protein: CASSSDLGEQYF. In nucleotides, the CDR3 is TGTGCCAGCAGTTCTGACTTGGGCGAGCAGTACTTC. The V gene is TRBV2, the J gene TRBJ2-7, with unresolved D. CDR3 length: 12 amino acids. Germline V gene data show CDR1 as SNHLY and CDR2 as FYNNEI. V was pared by 5 bases and J by 6 bases, with 11 bases between. Full variable domain (missing parts from reference TRBV2 and TRBJ2-7): EPEVTQTPSHQVTQMGQEVILRCVPISNHLYFYWYRQILGQKVEFLVSFYNNEISEKSEIFDDQFSVERPDGSNFTLKIRSTKLEDSAMYFCASSSDLGEQYFGPGTRLTVT.